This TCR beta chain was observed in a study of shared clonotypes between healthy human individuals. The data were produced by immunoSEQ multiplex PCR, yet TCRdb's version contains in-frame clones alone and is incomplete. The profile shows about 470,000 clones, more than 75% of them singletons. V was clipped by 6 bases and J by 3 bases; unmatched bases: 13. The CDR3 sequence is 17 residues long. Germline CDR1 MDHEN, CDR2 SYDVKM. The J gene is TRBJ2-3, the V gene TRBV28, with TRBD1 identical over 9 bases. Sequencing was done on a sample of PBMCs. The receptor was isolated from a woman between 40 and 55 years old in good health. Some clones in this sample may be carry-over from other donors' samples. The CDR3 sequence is CASSPLTGGGGTDTQYF. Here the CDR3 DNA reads TGTGCCAGCAGCCCTCTCACAGGGGGCGGGGGTACAGATACGCAGTATTTT.